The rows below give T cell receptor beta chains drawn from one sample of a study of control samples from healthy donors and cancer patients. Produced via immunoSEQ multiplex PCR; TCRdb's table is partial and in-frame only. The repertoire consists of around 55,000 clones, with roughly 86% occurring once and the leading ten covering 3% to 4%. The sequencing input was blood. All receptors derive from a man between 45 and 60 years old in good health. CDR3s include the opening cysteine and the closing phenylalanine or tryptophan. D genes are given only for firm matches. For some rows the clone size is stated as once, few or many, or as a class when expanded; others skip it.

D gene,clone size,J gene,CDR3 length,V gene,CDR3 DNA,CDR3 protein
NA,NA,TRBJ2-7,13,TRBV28,TGTGCCAGCGGGTCGAACAGGGCGCGAGAGCAGTACTTC,CASGSNRAREQYF
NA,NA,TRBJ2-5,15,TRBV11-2,TGTGCCAGCAGCCGAATCGACAGCTACCAAGAGACCCAGTACTTC,CASSRIDSYQETQYF
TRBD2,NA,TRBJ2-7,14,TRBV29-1,TGCAGCGTTGTAATGGGCGGGAGCTCCTACGAGCAGTACTTC,CSVVMGGSSYEQYF
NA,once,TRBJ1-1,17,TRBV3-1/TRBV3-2,TGTGCCAGCAGCCAAGTTAAAACATCCCCAGGGGACACTGAAGCTTTCTTT,CASSQVKTSPGDTEAFF
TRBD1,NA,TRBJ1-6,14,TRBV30,TGTGCCTGTATAGTAGCCAGGGGGCACTCACCCCTCCACTTT,CACIVARGHSPLHF
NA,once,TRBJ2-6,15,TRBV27,TGTGCCAGCAGTCCTCTCCAAGCTGGGGCCAACGTCCTGACTTTC,CASSPLQAGANVLTF
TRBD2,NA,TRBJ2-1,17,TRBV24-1,TGTGCCACCAGTGACCCTCGGGTGGGAGGGCCACTTCATGAGCAGTTCTTC,CATSDPRVGGPLHEQFF
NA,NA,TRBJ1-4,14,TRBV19,TGTGCCAGTAGGCCCCGCGGGGGTGGTGAAAAACTGTTTTTT,CASRPRGGGEKLFF
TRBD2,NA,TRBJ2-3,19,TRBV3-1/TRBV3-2,TGTGCCAGCAGCCAAGATCCTTCCCTAGCGGGAGTAGGGACAGATACGCAGTATTTT,CASSQDPSLAGVGTDTQYF
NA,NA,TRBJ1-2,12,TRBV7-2,TGTGCCAGCAGCCCCCCGTCCTATGGCTACACCTTC,CASSPPSYGYTF
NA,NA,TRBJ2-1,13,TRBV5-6,TGTGCCAGCAGCCCCTGGACAGCAAATGAGCAGTTCTTC,CASSPWTANEQFF
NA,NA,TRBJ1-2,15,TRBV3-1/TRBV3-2,TGTGCCAGCACCCCTAGTGGATTCGCTAACTATGGCTACACCTTC,CASTPSGFANYGYTF
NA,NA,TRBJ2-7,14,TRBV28,TGTGCCAGCAGGAAGAGGGCCCTGTCCTACGAGCAGTACTTC,CASRKRALSYEQYF
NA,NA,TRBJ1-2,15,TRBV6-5,TGTGCCAGCAGTTACGCGGGTTTTGGGGCCTATGGCTACACCTTC,CASSYAGFGAYGYTF
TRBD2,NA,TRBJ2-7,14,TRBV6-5,TGTGCCAGCAGGGCGAGCGGGAGCTCCTACGAGCAGTACTTC,CASRASGSSYEQYF
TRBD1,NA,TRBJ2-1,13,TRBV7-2,TGTGCCAGCAGCTTAGGCAGGGACAGGGGCCCGTTCTTC,CASSLGRDRGPFF
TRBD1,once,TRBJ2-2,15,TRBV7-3,TGTGCCAGCAGCACCGGGACAGGGGTCACCGGGGAGCTGTTTTTT,CASSTGTGVTGELFF
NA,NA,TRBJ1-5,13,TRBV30,TGTGCCTGGAGCGACAACCGCAATCAGCCCCAGCATTTT,CAWSDNRNQPQHF
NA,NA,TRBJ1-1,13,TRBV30,TGTGCCTGGAGTGACAGAATGAACACTGAAGCTTTCTTT,CAWSDRMNTEAFF